Detailed here is one T cell receptor (beta chain). This sample was taken from a study of blood T cell repertoires in COVID-19. On the study more broadly: The United States, Italy and Spain were the sources of the acute and convalescent COVID-19 samples.

V was cut by 5 bases and J by 10 bases, with 12 bases left in between. Per the germline V gene, CDR1 is SGHAT and CDR2 is FQDESV (reference sequence). This CDR3 has 12 amino acids. Authors' processing steps: Estimates of nucleated cell counts were drawn from the amplification of reference gene primers. Profiled with immunoSEQ multiplex PCR; TCRdb holds only in-frame clones, not every one. D and trimming were read from the DNA, whereas the V and J calls and clone size are those reported in that table. The sample carries approximately 290,000 clones, about 86% recorded once. The genes are TRBV11-1 and TRBJ2-1, with D perhaps TRBD2 (5 bases). The sequencing input was peripheral blood. This receptor was obtained from a person aged 70 to 85 with COVID-19, enrolled during active disease. The CDR3 reads CASSTIGLEQFF. The CDR3 nucleotides read TGTGCCAGCAGCACCATCGGACTGGAGCAGTTCTTC.